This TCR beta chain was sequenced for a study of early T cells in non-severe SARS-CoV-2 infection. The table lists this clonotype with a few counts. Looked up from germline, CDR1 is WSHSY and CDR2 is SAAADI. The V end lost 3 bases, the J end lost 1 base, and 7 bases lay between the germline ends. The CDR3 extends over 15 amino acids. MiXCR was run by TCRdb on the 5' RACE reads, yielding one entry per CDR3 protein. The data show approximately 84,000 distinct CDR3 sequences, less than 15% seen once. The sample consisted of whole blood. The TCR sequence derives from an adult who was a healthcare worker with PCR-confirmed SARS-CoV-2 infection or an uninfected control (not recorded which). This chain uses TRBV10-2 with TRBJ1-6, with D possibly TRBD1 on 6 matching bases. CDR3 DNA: TGCGCCAGCAGTGACAGGGGATCCTATAATTCACCCCTCCACTTT. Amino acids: CASSDRGSYNSPLHF.